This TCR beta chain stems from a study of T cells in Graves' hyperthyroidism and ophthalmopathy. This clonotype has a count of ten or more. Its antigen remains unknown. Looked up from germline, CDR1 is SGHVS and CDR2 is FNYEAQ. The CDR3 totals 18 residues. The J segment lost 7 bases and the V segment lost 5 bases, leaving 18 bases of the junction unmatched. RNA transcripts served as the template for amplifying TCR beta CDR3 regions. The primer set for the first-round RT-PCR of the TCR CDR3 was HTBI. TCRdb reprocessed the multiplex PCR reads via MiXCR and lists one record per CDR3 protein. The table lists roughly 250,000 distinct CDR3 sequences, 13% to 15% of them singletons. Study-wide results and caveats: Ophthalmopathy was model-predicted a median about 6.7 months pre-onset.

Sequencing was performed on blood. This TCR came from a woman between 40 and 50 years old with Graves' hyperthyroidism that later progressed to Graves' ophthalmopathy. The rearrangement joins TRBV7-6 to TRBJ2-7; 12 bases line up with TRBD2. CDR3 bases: TGTGCCAGCAGCCCCCGGACTAGCGGGACCGGCTTTATGGGGGAGCAGTACTTC. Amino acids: CASSPRTSGTGFMGEQYF. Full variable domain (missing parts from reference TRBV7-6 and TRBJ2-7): GAGVSQSPRYKVTKRGQDVALRCDPISGHVSLYWYRQALGQGPEFLTYFNYEAQQDKSGLPNDRFSAERPEGSISTLTIQRTEQRDSAMYRCASSPRTSGTGFMGEQYFGPGTRLTVT.